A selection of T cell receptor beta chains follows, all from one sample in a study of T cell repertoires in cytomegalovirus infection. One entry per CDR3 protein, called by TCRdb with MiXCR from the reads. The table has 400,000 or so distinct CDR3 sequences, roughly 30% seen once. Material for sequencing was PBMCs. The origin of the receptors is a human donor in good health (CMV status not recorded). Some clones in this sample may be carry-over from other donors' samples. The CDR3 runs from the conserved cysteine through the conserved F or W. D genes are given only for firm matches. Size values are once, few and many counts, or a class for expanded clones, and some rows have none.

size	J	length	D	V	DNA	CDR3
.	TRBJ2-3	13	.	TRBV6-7	TGTGCCAGCAGTTACGGCCCCACGGATACGCAGTATTTT	CASSYGPTDTQYF
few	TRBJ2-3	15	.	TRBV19	TGTGCCAGTAGTATGTCGCCGGGCGGCACAGATACGCAGTATTTT	CASSMSPGGTDTQYF
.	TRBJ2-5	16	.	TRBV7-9	TGTGCCAGCAGCTCCAGACCGGGACCGGCCCAAGAGACCCAGTACTTC	CASSSRPGPAQETQYF
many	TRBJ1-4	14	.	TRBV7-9	TGTGCCAGCAGCCCGACAGTTGGAGGGGAAAAACTGTTTTTT	CASSPTVGGEKLFF
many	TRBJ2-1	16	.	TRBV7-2	TGTGCCAGCAGCGTCGAAGGCAATCTGGGCCTCAATGAGCAGTTCTTC	CASSVEGNLGLNEQFF
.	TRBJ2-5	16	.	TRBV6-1	TGTGCCAGCAGTGAAGGTCACGACAGATTCCAAGAGACCCAGTACTTC	CASSEGHDRFQETQYF
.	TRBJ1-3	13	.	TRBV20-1	TGCAGTGCTAGCCCCACGCTCGGAAACACCATATATTTT	CSASPTLGNTIYF
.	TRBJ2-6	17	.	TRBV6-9	TGTGCCAGCAGTTACGGGGGTTCCAGGTCTGGGGCCAACGTCCTGACTTTC	CASSYGGSRSGANVLTF
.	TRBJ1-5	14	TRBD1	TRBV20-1	TGCAGTGCTAGAGAACAGGGGAAAGTCCAGCCCCAGCATTTT	CSAREQGKVQPQHF
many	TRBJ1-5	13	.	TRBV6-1	TGTGCCAGCACCTTGGGGAGCAATCAGCCCCAGCATTTT	CASTLGSNQPQHF
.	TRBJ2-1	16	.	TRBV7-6	TGTGCCAGCAGTCTCGGCCGCGTGAGCTCCTACAATGAGCAGTTCTTC	CASSLGRVSSYNEQFF
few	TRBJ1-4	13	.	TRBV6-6	TGTGCCAGCAGTTACCAGATTAATGAAAAACTGTTTTTT	CASSYQINEKLFF
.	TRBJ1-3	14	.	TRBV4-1	TGCGCCAGCAGCCATAACAGGGATGGAAACACCATATATTTT	CASSHNRDGNTIYF
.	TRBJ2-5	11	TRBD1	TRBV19	TGTGCCAGCGGGACAGAAGAGACCCAGTACTTC	CASGTEETQYF
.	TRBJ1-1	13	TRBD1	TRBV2	TGTGCCAGCAGTGGGCAGGGGGGGGAAGAAGCTTTCTTT	CASSGQGGEEAFF
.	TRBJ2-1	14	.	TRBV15	TGTGCCACCAGCAGAGAGTCCCCCTACAATGAGCAGTTCTTC	CATSRESPYNEQFF
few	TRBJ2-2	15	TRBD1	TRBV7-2	TGTGCCAGCAGCTCGGGACAGCAAGCCACCGGGGAGCTGTTTTTT	CASSSGQQATGELFF
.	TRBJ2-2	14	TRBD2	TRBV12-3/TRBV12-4	TGTGCCAGCAGTTTAAGCGGGGCCTCCGGGGAGCGGTTTTTT	CASSLSGASGERFF
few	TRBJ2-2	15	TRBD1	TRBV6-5	TGTGCCAGCAGCGACAGGGGGTTAAGCACCGGGGAGCTGTTTTTT	CASSDRGLSTGELFF
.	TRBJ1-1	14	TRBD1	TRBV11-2	TGTGCCAGCAGCTTCGGGACAGTGTTAACTGAAGCTTTCTTT	CASSFGTVLTEAFF
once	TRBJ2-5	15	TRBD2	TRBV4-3	TGCGCCAGCAGCCAGTGGCTTGCGGGGGGCGAGACCCAGTACTTC	CASSQWLAGGETQYF
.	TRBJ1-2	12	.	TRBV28	TGTGCCAGCAGTGCAGCCAACTATGGCTACACCTTC	CASSAANYGYTF
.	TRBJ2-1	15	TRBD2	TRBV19	TGTGCCAGTAGACGGACTAGCGGACCTTACAATGAGCAGTTCTTC	CASRRTSGPYNEQFF
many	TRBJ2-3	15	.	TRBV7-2	TGTGCCAGCAGCTTAGAGGGAGGAGTGACAGATACGCAGTATTTT	CASSLEGGVTDTQYF
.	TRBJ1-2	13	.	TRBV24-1	TGTGCCACCAGTGATCCCGACACCTATGGCTACACCTTC	CATSDPDTYGYTF
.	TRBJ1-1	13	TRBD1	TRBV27	TGTGCCAGCAGGCAACAGGGGAAGAGTGAAGCTTTCTTT	CASRQQGKSEAFF
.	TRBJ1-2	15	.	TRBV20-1	TGCAGTAATGGAAAAGGGGACGGAGCTAACTATGGCTACACCTTC	CSNGKGDGANYGYTF
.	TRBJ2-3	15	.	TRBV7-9	TGTGCCAGCAGCCCCATGGAGGGGGACCCAGATACGCAGTATTTT	CASSPMEGDPDTQYF
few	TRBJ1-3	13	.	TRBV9	TGTGCCAGCAGCGCAGGGACTGGAAACACCATATATTTT	CASSAGTGNTIYF
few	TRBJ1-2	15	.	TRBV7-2	TGTGCCAGCAGCACCCCAACGGGGGCCACAAGGGGCTACACCTTC	CASSTPTGATRGYTF
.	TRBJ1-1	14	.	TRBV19	TGTGCCAGTACCTCGCAGGGAGAGGGCTCTGAAGCTTTCTTT	CASTSQGEGSEAFF
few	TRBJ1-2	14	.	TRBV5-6	TGTGCCAGCAGCTTTCAGAGCGCTAACTATGGCTACACCTTC	CASSFQSANYGYTF
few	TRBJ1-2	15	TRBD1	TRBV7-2	TGTGCCAGCAGCCCACAGGGGTATGACTCGAATGGCTACACCTTC	CASSPQGYDSNGYTF